One sample yielded the 12 T cell receptor beta chains listed below, sequenced in a study of T cell responses to AZD1222 COVID-19 vaccine. The table came from immunoSEQ multiplex PCR; TCRdb's copy has only in-frame clones and leaves some out. The sample records about 86,000 clones, approximately 86% being singletons. The sequencing used peripheral blood, collected on day 0 of MenACWY control vaccination. Receptors originate from an adult in good health.

The rearrangement links TRBV19 to TRBJ1-6; 12 nucleotides agree with TRBD1. The CDR3 totals 16 residues. V shed 7 bases, J shed 6 bases, and the junction held 7 bases outside the gene matches. Germline-derived CDR1 and CDR2 are LNHDA and SQIVND (reference sequence). Here the CDR3 reads CASNSRDRGLNSPLHF. CDR3 coding DNA: TGTGCCAGTAACTCCCGGGACAGGGGGCTTAATTCACCCCTCCACTTT.

This chain joins TRBV19 and TRBJ1-2; D is possibly TRBD1 (6 bases). Trimming shortened V by 8 bases and J by 6 bases, and 10 bases separated the two germline ends. The CDR3 extends over 11 amino acids. The germline CDR1 and CDR2 sequences are LNHDA and SQIVND (reference sequence). This chain's CDR3 is CASPGANGYTF. DNA for the CDR3: TGTGCCAGTCCAGGGGCTAATGGCTACACCTTC.

CDR3 DNA: TGCGCCAGCAGCTTGGGCAGCGAGGGGGCTGAAGCTTTCTTT. The encoded protein is CASSLGSEGAEAFF. The rearrangement joins TRBV5-1 to TRBJ1-1; a weak D match, TRBD1 (6 bases). The germline V gene has CDR1 SGHRS and CDR2 YFSETQ. CDR3 length: 14 amino acids. Trimming left V 0 bases short and J 6 bases short, with 12 bases between.

This clone was seen just once. This chain joins TRBV19 and TRBJ2-3; D uncertain. V lost 3 bases to trimming and J lost 7 bases, with 11 bases between them. The CDR3 is 13 residues long. CDR1 and CDR2 from the germline V gene are LNHDA and SQIVND (reference sequence). The CDR3 sequence: CASSISASNTQYF. The CDR3 DNA sequence: TGTGCCAGTAGTATCTCGGCTTCCAATACGCAGTATTTT.

The CDR3: CASSYSIRETQYF. Here the CDR3 DNA reads TGTGCCAGCAGTTACAGTATTCGGGAGACCCAGTACTTC. V is TRBV6-6 and J is TRBJ2-5; no clear D. This CDR3 is built from 13 residues. Trimming pared 2 bases from V and 5 bases from J, leaving 9 bases between. Germline V gene lookup returns CDR1 MNHNY and CDR2 SVGAGI (reference sequence).

The CDR3 nucleotides are TGTGCCAGCAACCCTACGGGACAGAGCTATGGCTACACCTTC. It is translated as CASNPTGQSYGYTF. The V call is TRBV5-6, the J call TRBJ1-2, with TRBD1 matching over 7 bases. The V gene end was trimmed by 6 bases and the J gene end by 4 bases; junction bases not matched to a gene: 9. The CDR3 loop spans 14 amino acids. Germline lookup yields CDR1 SGHDT and CDR2 YYEEEE.

The chain carries TRBV4-2 and TRBJ2-7; tentative D call: TRBD1 (5 bases). Looked up from germline, CDR1 is LGHNA and CDR2 is YNFKEQ. The ends were cut back, 3 bases at V and 5 bases at J, with 17 bases in the middle. This CDR3 has 15 residues. CDR3 coding DNA: TGTGCCAGCAGCCATCAAACACTCCAAGGGGACGAGCAGTACTTC. It codes for CASSHQTLQGDEQYF.

This clone has just a few counts. The rearrangement links TRBV14 to TRBJ2-7; the D is unclear. CDR1 is SGHDN, CDR2 FVKESK, per germline. There are 12 residues in the CDR3. V was pared by 5 bases and J by 3 bases, with 8 bases between. The CDR3 region has the DNA TGTGCCAGCAGCAGTAATAACTACGAGCAGTACTTC. Translated, it gives CASSSNNYEQYF.

The V call is TRBV6-5, the J call TRBJ1-2, with a possible D match to TRBD1 (5 bases). Germline lookup yields CDR1 MNHEY and CDR2 SVGAGI. V lost 7 bases to trimming and J lost 5 bases, with 17 bases between them. The CDR3 contains 14 residues. As DNA, the CDR3 is TGTGCCAGCATATGGGGCAGCGCTGGGTATGGCTACACCTTC. Translated: CASIWGSAGYGYTF.

This chain joins TRBV18 and TRBJ1-2, with D perhaps TRBD1 (6 bases). The CDR3 is made up of 12 amino acids. V lost 2 bases and J 8 bases, leaving 9 bases between the germline ends. CDR1 KGHSH and CDR2 LQKENI come from the germline V gene. The DNA for the CDR3 is TGTGCCAGCTCACCAGAGGGGGTCGGCTACACCTTC. Amino acid sequence: CASSPEGVGYTF. Together with reference TRBV18 and TRBJ1-2, the CDR3 gives the full variable domain: NAGVMQNPRHLVRRRGQEARLRCSPMKGHSHVYWYRQLPEEGLKFMVYLQKENIIDESGMPKERFSAEFPKEGPSILRIQQVVRGDSAAYFCASSPEGVGYTFGSGTRLTVV.

V is TRBV5-1 and J is TRBJ2-3; D gene unclear. The CDR3 extends over 15 amino acids. V lost 0 bases and J 0 bases, leaving 8 bases between the germline ends. The germline V gene has CDR1 SGHRS and CDR2 YFSETQ. CDR3 bases: TGCGCCAGCAGCTTGGATGTTTTTAGCACAGATACGCAGTATTTT. Amino acid sequence: CASSLDVFSTDTQYF.

The gene calls are TRBV6-1 and TRBJ1-5; 7 bases match TRBD1. The CDR3 extends over 15 amino acids. The J segment lost 5 bases and the V segment lost 1 base, leaving 5 bases of the junction unmatched. Per germline, CDR1 MNHNS and CDR2 SASEGT. CDR3: CASSEGQGDHQPQHF. DNA of the CDR3: TGTGCCAGCAGTGAAGGGCAGGGGGATCATCAGCCCCAGCATTTT.